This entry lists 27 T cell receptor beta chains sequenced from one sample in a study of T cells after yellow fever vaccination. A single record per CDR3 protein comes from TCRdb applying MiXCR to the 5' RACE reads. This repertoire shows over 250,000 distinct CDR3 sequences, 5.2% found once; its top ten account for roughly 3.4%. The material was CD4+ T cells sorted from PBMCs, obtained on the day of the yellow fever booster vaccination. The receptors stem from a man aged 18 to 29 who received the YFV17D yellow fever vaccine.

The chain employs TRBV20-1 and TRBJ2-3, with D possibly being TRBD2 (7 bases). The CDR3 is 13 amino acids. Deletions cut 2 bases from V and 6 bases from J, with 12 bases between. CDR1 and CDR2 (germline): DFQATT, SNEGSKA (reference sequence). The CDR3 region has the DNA TGCAGTGCTAGAAGGGGGGGGCTGGATACGCAGTATTTT. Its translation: CSARRGGLDTQYF.

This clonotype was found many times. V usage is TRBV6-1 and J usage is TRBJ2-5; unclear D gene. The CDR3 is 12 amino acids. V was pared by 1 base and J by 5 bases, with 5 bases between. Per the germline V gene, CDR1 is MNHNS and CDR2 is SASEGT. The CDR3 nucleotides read TGTGCCAGCAGTGAAGTGGTGGAGACCCAGTACTTC. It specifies CASSEVVETQYF.

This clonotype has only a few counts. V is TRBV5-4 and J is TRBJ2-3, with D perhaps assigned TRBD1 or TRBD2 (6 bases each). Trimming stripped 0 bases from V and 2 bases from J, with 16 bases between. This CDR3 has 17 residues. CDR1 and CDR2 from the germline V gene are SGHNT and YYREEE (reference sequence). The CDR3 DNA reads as TGTGCCAGCAGCTTGGATGGGGCGGGGACACCCACAGATACGCAGTATTTT. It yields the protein CASSLDGAGTPTDTQYF.

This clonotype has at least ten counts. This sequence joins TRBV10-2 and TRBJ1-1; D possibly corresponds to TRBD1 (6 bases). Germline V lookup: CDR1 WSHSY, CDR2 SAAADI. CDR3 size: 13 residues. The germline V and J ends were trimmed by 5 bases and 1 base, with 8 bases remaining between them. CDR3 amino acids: CASSRQENTEAFF. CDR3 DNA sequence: TGCGCCAGCAGTAGACAGGAGAACACTGAAGCTTTCTTT.

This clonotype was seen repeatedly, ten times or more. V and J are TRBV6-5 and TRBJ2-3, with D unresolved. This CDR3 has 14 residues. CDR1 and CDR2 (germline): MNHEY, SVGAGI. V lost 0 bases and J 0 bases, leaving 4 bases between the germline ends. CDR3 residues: CASSYSASTDTQYF. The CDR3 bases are TGTGCCAGCAGTTACTCGGCTAGCACAGATACGCAGTATTTT.

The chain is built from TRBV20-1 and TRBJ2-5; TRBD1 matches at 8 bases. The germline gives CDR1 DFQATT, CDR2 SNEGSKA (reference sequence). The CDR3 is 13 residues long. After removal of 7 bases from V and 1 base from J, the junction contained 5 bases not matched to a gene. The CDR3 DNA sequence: TGCAGTGTTCAGGACAGGGCCCAAGAGACCCAGTACTTC. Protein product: CSVQDRAQETQYF.

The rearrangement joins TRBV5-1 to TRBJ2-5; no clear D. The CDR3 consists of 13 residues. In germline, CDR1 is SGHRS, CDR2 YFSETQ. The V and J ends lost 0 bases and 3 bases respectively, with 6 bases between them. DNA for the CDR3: TGCGCCAGCAGCTTGGTTGTGGAAGAGACCCAGTACTTC. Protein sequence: CASSLVVEETQYF.

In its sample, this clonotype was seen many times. The CDR3 DNA reads as TGTGCCAGCAGCTTCGGCAGGTCCTACGAGCAGTACTTC. Protein sequence: CASSFGRSYEQYF. V usage is TRBV7-2 and J usage is TRBJ2-7, with D unresolved. The CDR3 covers 13 residues. The germline V gene encodes CDR1 SGHTA and CDR2 FQGNSA. V was cut by 3 bases and J by 1 base, with 7 bases left in between.

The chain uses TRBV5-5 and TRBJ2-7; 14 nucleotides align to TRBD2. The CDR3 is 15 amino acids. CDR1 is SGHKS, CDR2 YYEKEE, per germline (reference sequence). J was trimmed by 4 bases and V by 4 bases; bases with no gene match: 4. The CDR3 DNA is TGTGCCAGCAGCCGGACTAGCGGGGGGCCGTACGAGCAGTACGTC. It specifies CASSRTSGGPYEQYV.

CDR3 nucleotide sequence: TGTGCCAGCAGTCCGACAGGGATTTATGGCATTCAGTACTTC. Amino acid sequence: CASSPTGIYGIQYF. The chain combines TRBV12-3 or TRBV12-4 with TRBJ2-4; 7 nucleotides align to TRBD1. There are 14 residues in the CDR3. Losses at the gene ends were 5 bases for V and 9 bases for J; bases not matched to a gene: 10.

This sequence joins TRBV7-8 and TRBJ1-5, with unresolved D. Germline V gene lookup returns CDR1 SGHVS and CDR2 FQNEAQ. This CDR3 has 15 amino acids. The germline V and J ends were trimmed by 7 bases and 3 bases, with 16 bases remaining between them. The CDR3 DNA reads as TGTGCCAGCACCCTGGGGAGGGCTGACAATCAGCCCCAGCATTTT. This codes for CASTLGRADNQPQHF.

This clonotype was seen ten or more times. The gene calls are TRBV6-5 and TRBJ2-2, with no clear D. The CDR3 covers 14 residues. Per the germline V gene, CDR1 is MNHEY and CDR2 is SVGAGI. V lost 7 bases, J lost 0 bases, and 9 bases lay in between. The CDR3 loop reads CASKPGPNTGELFF. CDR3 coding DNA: TGTGCCAGCAAGCCCGGGCCGAACACCGGGGAGCTGTTTTTT.

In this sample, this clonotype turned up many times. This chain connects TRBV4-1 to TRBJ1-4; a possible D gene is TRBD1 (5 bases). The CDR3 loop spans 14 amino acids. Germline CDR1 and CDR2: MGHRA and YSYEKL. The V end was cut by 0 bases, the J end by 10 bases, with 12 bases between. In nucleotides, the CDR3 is TGCGCCAGCAGCCAAGAAGGACAAATGCGAAAACTGTTTTTT. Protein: CASSQEGQMRKLFF.

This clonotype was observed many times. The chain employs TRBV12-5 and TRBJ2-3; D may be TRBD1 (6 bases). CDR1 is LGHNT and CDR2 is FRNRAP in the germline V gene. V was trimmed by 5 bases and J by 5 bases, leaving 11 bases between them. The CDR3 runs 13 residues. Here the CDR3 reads CASGPDSLDTQYF. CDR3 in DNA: TGTGCTAGTGGTCCGGACAGCTTAGATACGCAGTATTTT.

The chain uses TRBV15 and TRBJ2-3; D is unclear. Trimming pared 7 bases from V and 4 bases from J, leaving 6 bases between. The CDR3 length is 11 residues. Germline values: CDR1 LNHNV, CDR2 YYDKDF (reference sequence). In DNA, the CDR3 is TGTGCCACCAAGGTGTCAGATACGCAGTATTTT. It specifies CATKVSDTQYF.

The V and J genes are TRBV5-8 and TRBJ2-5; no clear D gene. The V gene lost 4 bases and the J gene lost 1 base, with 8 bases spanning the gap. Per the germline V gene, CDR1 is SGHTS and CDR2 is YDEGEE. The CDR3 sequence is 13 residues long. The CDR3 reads CASSRETQETQYF. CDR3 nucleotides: TGTGCCAGCAGCCGTGAGACCCAAGAGACCCAGTACTTC.

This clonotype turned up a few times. The DNA for the CDR3 is TGTGCCAGCAGTTACTCGAGTATTCGGGGGCGCACCAATGAGCAGTTCTTC. Protein: CASSYSSIRGRTNEQFF. The chain employs TRBV6-6 and TRBJ2-1, with D perhaps given as TRBD1 or TRBD2 (6 bases each). The V gene's germline CDR1 is MNHNY and CDR2 SVGAGI (reference sequence). The CDR3 loop spans 17 amino acids. V was clipped by 0 bases and J by 6 bases, with 18 bases between them.

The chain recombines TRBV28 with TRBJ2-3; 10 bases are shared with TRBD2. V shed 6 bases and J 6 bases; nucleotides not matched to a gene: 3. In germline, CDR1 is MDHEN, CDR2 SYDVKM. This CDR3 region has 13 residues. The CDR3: CASRGLAPDTQYF. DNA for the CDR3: TGTGCCAGCAGGGGACTAGCGCCTGATACGCAGTATTTT.

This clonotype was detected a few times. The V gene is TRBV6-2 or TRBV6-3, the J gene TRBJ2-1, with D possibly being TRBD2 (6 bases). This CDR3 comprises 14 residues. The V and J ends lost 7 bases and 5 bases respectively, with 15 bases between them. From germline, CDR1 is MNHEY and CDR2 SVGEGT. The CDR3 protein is CASKGLAANNEQFF. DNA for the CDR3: TGTGCCAGCAAGGGACTCGCGGCTAACAATGAGCAGTTCTTC.

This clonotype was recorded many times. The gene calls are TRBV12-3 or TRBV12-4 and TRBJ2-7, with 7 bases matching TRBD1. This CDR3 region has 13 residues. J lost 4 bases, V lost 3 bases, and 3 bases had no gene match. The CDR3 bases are TGTGCCAGCAGTTTGGGACAGCAATACGAGCAGTACTTC. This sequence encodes CASSLGQQYEQYF.

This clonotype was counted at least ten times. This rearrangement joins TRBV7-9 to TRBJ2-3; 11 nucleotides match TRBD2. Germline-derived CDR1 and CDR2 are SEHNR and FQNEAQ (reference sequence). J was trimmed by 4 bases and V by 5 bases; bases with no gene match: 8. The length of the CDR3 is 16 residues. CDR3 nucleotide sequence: TGTGCCAGCAGCCCGTTAGCGGGGGGGAGCGCAGATACGCAGTATTTT. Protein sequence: CASSPLAGGSADTQYF.

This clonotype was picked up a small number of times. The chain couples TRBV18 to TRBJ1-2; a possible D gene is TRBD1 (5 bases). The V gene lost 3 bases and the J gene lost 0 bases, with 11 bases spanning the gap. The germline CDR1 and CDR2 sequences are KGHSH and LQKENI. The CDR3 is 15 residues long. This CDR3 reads CASSPGTGTNYGYTF. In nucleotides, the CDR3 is TGTGCCAGCTCACCCGGGACTGGAACTAACTATGGCTACACCTTC. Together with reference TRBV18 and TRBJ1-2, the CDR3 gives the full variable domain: NAGVMQNPRHLVRRRGQEARLRCSPMKGHSHVYWYRQLPEEGLKFMVYLQKENIIDESGMPKERFSAEFPKEGPSILRIQQVVRGDSAAYFCASSPGTGTNYGYTFGSGTRLTVV.

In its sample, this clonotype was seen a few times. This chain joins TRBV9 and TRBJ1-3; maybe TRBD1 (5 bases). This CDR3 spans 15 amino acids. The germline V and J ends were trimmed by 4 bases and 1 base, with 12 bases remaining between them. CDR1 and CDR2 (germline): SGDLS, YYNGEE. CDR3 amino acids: CASSRDSGSGNTIYF. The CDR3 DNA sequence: TGTGCCAGCAGCCGGGACTCCGGATCTGGAAACACCATATATTTT.

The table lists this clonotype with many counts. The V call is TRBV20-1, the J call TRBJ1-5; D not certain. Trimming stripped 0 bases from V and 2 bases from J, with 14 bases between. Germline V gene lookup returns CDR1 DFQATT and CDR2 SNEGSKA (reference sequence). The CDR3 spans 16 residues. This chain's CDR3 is CSARDNEGWGNQPQHF. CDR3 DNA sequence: TGCAGTGCTAGAGATAACGAGGGTTGGGGCAATCAGCCCCAGCATTTT.

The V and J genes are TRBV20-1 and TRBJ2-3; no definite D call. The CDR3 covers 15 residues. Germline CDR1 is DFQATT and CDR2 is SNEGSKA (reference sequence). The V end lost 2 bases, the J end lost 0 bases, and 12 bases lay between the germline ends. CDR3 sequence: CSARPDGISTDTQYF. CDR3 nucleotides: TGCAGTGCTAGACCGGACGGCATCAGCACAGATACGCAGTATTTT.

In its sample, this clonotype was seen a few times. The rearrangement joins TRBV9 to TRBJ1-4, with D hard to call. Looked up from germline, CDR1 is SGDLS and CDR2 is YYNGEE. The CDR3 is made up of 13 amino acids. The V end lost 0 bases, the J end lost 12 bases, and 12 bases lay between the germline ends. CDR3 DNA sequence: TGTGCCAGCAGCGTAGATCCGGGTTCGGAACTGTTTTTT. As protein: CASSVDPGSELFF.

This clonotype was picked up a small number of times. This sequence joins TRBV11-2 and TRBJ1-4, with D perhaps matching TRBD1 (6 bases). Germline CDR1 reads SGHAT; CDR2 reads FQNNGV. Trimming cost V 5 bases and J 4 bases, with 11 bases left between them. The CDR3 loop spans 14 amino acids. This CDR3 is CASSTGTYNEKLFF. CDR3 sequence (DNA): TGTGCCAGCAGCACCGGGACATATAATGAAAAACTGTTTTTT.